Sequencing of this T cell receptor (beta chain) was carried out in a study of T cells in Graves' hyperthyroidism and ophthalmopathy. Study-wide background: Staff took peripheral blood when the initial diagnosis was made, before any treatment began. Study-level findings and limits: Ophthalmopathy was distinguished from stable hyperthyroidism by 13 V-J signatures. The model's output predicted ophthalmopathy at a median of roughly seven months prior to onset.

The CDR3 totals 11 residues. V was pared by 4 bases and J by 6 bases, with 9 bases between. Germline V CDR1 and CDR2: SQVTM, ANQGSEA. This clonotype was seen ten or more times. As yet, its antigen is unknown. Amplified regions were TCR beta CDR3 sequences from RNA transcripts. The HTBI set primed first-round TCR CDR3 RT-PCR. TCRdb ran MiXCR on the multiplex PCR reads and lists one entry per CDR3 protein. The sample lists around 400,000 distinct CDR3 sequences; about a sixth were seen once. PBMCs were obtained from 10 ml fresh peripheral blood. The source is a woman aged 18-29 years with Graves' hyperthyroidism that later progressed to Graves' ophthalmopathy. This chain links TRBV29-1 with TRBJ1-1; D gene ambiguous. Material for sequencing was blood. CDR3 in DNA: TGCAGCGTTGGAGGGTTTCCTGAAGCTTTCTTT. Its translation is CSVGGFPEAFF.